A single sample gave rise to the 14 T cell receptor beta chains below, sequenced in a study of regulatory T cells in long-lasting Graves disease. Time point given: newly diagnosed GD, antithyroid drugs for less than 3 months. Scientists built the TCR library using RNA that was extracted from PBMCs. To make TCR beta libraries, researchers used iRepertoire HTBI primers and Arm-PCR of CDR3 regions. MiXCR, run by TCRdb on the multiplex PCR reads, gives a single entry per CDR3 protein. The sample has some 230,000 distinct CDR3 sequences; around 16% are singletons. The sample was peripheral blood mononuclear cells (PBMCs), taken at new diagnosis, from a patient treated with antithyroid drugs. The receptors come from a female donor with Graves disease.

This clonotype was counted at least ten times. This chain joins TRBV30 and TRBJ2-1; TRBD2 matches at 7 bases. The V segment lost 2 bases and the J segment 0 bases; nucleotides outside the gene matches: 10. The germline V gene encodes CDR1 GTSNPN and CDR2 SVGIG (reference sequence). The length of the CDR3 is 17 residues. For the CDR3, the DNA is TGTGCCTGGAGTCCGGGGAGGGGCGGGAGCTCCTACAATGAGCAGTTCTTC. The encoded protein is CAWSPGRGGSSYNEQFF. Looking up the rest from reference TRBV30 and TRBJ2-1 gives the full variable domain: SQTIHQWPATLVQPVGSPLSLECTVEGTSNPNLYWYRQAAGRGLQLLFYSVGIGQISSEVPQNLSASRPQDRQFILSSKKLLLSDSGFYLCAWSPGRGGSSYNEQFFGPGTRLTVL.

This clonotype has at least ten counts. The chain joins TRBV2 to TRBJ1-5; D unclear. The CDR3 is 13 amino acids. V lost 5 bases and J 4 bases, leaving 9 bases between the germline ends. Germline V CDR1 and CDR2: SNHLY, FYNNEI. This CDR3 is CASSRAENQPQHF. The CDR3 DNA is TGTGCCAGCAGTCGGGCGGAAAATCAGCCCCAGCATTTT.

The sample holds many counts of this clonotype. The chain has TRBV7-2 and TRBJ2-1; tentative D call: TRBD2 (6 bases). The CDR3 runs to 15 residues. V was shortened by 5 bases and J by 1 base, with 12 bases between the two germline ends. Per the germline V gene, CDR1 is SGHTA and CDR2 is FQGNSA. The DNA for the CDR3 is TGTGCCAGCAGCATTAGCGGAAATTCCTACAATGAGCAGTTCTTC. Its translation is CASSISGNSYNEQFF. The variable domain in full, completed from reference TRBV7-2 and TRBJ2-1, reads GAGVSQSPSNKVTEKGKDVELRCDPISGHTALYWYRQSLGQGLEFLIYFQGNSAPDKSGLPSDRFSAERTGGSVSTLTIQRTQQEDSAVYLCASSISGNSYNEQFFGPGTRLTVL.

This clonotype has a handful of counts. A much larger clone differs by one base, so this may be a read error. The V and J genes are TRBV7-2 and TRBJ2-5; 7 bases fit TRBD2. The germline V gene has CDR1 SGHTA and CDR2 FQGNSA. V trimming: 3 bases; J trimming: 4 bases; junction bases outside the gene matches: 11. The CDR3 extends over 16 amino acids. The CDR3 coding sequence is TGTGCCAGCAGCTTGGAGGCGGGAGTTCTAAGAGAGACCCAGTACTTC. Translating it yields CASSLEAGVLRETQYF. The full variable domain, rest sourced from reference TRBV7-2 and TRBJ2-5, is GAGVSQSPSNKVTEKGKDVELRCDPISGHTALYWYRQSLGQGLEFLIYFQGNSAPDKSGLPSDRFSAERTGGSVSTLTIQRTQQEDSAVYLCASSLEAGVLRETQYFGPGTRLLVL.

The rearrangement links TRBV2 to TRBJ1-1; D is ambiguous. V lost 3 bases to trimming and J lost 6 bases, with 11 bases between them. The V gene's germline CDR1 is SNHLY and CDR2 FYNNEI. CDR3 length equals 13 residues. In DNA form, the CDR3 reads TGTGCCAGCAGTGAGTCCGGGTCCCCTGAAGCTTTCTTT. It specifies CASSESGSPEAFF.

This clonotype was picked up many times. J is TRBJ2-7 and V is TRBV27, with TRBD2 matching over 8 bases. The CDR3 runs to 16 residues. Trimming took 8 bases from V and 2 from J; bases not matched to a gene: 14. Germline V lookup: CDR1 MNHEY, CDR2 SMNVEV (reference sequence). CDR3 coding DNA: TGTGCCAGCCGACTCTCATTAGCGGGAACTACCTACGAGCAGTACTTC. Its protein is CASRLSLAGTTYEQYF.

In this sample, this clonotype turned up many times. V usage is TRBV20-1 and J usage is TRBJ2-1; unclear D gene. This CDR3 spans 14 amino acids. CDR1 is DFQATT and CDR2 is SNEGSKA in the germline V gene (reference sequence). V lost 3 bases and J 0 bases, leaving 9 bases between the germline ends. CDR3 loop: CSASGRYSYNEQFF. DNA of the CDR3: TGCAGTGCTAGTGGACGGTACTCCTACAATGAGCAGTTCTTC.

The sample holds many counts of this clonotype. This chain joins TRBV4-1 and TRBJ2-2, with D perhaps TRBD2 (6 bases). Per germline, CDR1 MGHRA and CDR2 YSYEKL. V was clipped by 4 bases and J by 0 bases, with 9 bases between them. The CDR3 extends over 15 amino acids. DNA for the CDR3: TGCGCCAGCAGCCGAAGCGGGCCGAACACCGGGGAGCTGTTTTTT. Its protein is CASSRSGPNTGELFF.

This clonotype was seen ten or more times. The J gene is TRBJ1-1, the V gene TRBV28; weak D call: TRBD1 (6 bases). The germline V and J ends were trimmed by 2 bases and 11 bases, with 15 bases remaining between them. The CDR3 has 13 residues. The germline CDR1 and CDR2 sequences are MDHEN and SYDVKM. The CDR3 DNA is TGTGCCAGCAGTTTACGCAACAGGGTTTCGGCTTTCTTT. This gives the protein CASSLRNRVSAFF.

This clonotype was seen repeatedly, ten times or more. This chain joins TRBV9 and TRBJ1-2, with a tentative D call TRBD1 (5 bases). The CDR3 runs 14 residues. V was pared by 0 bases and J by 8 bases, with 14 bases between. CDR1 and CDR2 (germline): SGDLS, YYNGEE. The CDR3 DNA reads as TGTGCCAGCAGCGTAGGACCAGAGAGGACAGGCTACACCTTC. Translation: CASSVGPERTGYTF.

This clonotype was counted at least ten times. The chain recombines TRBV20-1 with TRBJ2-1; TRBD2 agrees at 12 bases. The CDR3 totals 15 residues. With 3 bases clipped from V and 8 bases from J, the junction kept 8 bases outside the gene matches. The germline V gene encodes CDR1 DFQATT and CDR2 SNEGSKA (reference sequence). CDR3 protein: CSASGASGRAHEQFF. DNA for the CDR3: TGCAGTGCTAGTGGGGCTAGCGGGAGGGCCCATGAGCAGTTCTTC.

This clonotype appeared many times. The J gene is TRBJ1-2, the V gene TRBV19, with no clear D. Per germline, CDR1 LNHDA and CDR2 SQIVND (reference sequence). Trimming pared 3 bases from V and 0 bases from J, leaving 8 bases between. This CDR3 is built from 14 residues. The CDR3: CASSIGRTNYGYTF. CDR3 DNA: TGTGCCAGTAGTATCGGCAGGACTAACTATGGCTACACCTTC.

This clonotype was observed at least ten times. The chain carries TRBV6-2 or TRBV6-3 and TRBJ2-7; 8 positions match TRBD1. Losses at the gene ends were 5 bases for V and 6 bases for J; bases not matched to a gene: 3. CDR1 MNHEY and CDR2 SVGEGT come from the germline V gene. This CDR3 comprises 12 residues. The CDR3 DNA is TGTGCCAGCAGTATTGGACAGGGCGAGCAGTACTTC. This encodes CASSIGQGEQYF.

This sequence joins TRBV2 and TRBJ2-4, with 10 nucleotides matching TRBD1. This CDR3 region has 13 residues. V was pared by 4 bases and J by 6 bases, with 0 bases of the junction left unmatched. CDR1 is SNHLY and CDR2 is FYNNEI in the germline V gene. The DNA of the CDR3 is TGTGCCAGCAGTGGGACAGGGGGAAACATTCAGTACTTC. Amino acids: CASSGTGGNIQYF. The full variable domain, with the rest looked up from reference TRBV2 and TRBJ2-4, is EPEVTQTPSHQVTQMGQEVILRCVPISNHLYFYWYRQILGQKVEFLVSFYNNEISEKSEIFDDQFSVERPDGSNFTLKIRSTKLEDSAMYFCASSGTGGNIQYFGAGTRLSVL.